This TCR beta chain stems from a study of graft-versus-host responses after intestinal transplantation. As for the study in general: Transplant recipients had multivisceral, liver-intestinal, or isolated intestinal grafts. Induction using anti-thymocyte globulin, followed by tacrolimus and steroids for about 3 years, was given to all recipients.

The protocol was immunoSEQ multiplex PCR, while the TCRdb copy is restricted to in-frame clones and leaves out a portion. The sample contains 20,000 to 30,000 clones, 90% to 95% of which appear only once. The germline V gene encodes CDR1 GTSNPN and CDR2 SVGIG (reference sequence). This CDR3 has 14 amino acids. Trimming stripped 5 bases from V and 2 bases from J, with 14 bases between. V gene TRBV30 combines with J gene TRBJ2-3; D assignment may be TRBD1 or TRBD2 (5 bases each). Sequencing used PBMCs, obtained approximately 38 days after intestinal transplant. This receptor was obtained from a human patient who received an intestinal transplant, so some T cells may come from the graft donor. This CDR3 reads CAWGPGRLTDTQYF. The DNA of the CDR3 is TGTGCCTGGGGACCGGGGCGTCTCACAGATACGCAGTATTTT.